This TCR beta chain was captured by sequencing in a study of T-cell memory formation after mild COVID-19. This clonotype occurred a few times. The junction and the germline gene differ at one end; a read error may be behind it. TCRdb used MiXCR to reprocess the 5' RACE reads, holding one entry per CDR3 protein. The table has fewer than 650,000 distinct CDR3 sequences, around 15% seen once. Per germline, CDR1 SGHTA and CDR2 FQGNSA. The CDR3 contains 13 residues. The sequence was obtained from an adult woman who had mild COVID-19 (a few samples of this study predate the infection). Cell type and time point are not known. The sample was PBMCs or a T cell subset sorted from them (not recorded which). V and J are TRBV7-2 and TRBJ2-1; D unclear. CDR3 coding DNA: TGTGCCGGCAGCCCTTGGGCATACAATGAGCAGTTCTTC. This codes for CAGSPWAYNEQFF.